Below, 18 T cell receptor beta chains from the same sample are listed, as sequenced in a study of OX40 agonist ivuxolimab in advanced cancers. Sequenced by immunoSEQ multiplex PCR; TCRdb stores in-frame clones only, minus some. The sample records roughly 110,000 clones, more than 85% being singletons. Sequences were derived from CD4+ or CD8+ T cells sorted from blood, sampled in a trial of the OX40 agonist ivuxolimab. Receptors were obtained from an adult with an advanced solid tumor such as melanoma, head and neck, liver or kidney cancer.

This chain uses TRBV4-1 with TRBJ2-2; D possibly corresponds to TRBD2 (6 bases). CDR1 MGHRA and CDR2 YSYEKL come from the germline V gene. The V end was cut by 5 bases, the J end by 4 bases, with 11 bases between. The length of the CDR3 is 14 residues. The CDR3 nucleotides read TGCGCCAGCAGCTACCTAGCGACCACCGGGGAGCTGTTTTTT. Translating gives CASSYLATTGELFF.

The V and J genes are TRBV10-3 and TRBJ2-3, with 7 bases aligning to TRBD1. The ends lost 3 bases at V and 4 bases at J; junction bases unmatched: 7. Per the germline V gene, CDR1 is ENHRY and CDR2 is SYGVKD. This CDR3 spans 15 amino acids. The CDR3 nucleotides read TGTGCCATCAGTGAAAGGGGGCAGGGGGCAGATACGCAGTATTTT. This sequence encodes CAISERGQGADTQYF.

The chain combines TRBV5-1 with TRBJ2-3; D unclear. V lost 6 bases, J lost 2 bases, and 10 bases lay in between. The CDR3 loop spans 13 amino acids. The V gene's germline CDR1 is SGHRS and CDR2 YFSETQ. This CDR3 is CASKEPPTDTQYF. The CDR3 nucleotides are TGCGCCAGCAAAGAACCCCCCACAGATACGCAGTATTTT.

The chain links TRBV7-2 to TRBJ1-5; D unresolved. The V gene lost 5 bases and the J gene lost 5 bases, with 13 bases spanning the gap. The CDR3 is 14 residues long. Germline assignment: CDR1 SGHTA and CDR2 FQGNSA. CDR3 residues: CASSTYREDQPQHF. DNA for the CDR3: TGTGCCAGCAGCACATACAGAGAAGATCAGCCCCAGCATTTT.

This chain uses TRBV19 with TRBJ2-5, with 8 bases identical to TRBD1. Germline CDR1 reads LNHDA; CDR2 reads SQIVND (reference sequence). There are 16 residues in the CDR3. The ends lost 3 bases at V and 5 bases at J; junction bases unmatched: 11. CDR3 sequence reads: CASSIWGQGAVETQYF. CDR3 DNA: TGTGCCAGTAGTATTTGGGGCCAGGGGGCAGTTGAGACCCAGTACTTC.

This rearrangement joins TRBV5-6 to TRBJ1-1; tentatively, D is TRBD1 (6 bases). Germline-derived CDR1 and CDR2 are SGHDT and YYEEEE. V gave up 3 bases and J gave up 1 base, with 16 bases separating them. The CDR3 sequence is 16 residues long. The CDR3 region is CASSSPSTGKNTEAFF. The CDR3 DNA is TGTGCCAGCAGCTCTCCCTCGACAGGAAAGAACACTGAAGCTTTCTTT.

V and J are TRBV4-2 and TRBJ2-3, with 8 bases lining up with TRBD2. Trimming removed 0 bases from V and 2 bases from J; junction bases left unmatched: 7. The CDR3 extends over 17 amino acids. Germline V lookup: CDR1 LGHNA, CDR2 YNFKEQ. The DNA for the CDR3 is TGTGCCAGCAGCCAAGATATAGCGGGAACCTCCACAGATACGCAGTATTTT. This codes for CASSQDIAGTSTDTQYF.

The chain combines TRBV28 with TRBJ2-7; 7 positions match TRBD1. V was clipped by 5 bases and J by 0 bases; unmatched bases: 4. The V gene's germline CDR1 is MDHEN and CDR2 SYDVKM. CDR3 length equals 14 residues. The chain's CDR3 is CASSPGQRSYEQYF. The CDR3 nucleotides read TGTGCCAGCAGTCCGGGACAGCGCTCCTACGAGCAGTACTTC. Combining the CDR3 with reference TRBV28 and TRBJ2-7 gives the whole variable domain DVKVTQSSRYLVKRTGEKVFLECVQDMDHENMFWYRQDPGLGLRLIYFSYDVKMKEKGDIPEGYSVSREKKERFSLILESASTNQTSMYLCASSPGQRSYEQYFGPGTRLTVT.

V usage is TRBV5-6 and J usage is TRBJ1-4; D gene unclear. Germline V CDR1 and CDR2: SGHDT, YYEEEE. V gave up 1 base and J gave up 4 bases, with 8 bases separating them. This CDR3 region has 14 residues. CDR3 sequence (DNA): TGTGCCAGCAGCTTGTGGGGTATTAATGAAAAACTGTTTTTT. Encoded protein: CASSLWGINEKLFF.

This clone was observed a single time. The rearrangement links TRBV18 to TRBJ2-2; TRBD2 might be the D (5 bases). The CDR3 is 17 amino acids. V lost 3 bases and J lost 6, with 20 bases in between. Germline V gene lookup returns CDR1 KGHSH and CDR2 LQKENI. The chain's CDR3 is CASSPIFQAGSPGELFF. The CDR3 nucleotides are TGTGCCAGCTCACCTATTTTCCAGGCGGGTTCCCCCGGGGAGCTGTTTTTT.

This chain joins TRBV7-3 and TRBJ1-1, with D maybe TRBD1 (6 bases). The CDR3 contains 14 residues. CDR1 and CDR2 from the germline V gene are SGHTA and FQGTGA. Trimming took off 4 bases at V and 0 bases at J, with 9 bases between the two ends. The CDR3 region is CASSSAGVNTEAFF. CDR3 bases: TGTGCCAGCAGCTCAGCAGGGGTGAACACTGAAGCTTTCTTT.

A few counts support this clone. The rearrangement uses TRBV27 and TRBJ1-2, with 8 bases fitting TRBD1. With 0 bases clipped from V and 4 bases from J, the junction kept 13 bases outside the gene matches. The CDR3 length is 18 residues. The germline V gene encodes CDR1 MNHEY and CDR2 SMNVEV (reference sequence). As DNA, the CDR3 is TGTGCCAGCAGTTTATCGCTAAATTCGGACAGGGAGGCCTATGGCTACACCTTC. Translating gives CASSLSLNSDREAYGYTF.

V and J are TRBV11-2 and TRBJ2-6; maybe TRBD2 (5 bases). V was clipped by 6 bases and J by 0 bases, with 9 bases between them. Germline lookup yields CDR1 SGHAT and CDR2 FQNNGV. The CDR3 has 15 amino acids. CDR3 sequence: CASRPGGSGANVLTF. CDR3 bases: TGTGCCAGCAGGCCAGGAGGCTCTGGGGCCAACGTCCTGACTTTC.

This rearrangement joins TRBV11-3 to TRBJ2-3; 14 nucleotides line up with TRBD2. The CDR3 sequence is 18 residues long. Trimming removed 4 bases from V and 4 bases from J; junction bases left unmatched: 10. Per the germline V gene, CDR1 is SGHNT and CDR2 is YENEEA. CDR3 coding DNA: TGTGCCAGCAGCTCCCAGGGACTAGCGGGAGTGTCCCCAGATACGCAGTATTTT. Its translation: CASSSQGLAGVSPDTQYF.

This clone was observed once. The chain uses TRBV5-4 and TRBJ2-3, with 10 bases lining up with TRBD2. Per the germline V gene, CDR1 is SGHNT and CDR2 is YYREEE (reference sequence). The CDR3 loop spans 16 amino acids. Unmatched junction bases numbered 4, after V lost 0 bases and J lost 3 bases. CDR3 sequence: CASSLGGTSVTDTQYF. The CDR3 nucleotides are TGTGCCAGCAGCTTGGGGGGGACTAGCGTTACAGATACGCAGTATTTT. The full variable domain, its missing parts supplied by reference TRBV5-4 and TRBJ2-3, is ETGVTQSPTHLIKTRGQQVTLRCSSQSGHNTVSWYQQALGQGPQFIFQYYREEENGRGNFPPRFSGLQFPNYSSELNVNALELDDSALYLCASSLGGTSVTDTQYFGPGTRLTVL.

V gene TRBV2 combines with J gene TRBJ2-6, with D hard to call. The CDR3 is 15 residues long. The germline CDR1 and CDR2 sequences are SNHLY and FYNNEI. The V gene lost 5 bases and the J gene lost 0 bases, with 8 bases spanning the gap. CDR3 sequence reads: CASSPAISGANVLTF. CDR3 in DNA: TGTGCCAGCAGTCCAGCGATCTCTGGGGCCAACGTCCTGACTTTC.

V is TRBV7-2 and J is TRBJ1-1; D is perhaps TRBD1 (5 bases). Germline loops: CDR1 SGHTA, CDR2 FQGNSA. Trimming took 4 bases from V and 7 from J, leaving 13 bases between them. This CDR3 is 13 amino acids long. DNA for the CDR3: TGTGCCAGCAGCTATGCGGGGCGGGATGAAGCTTTCTTT. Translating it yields CASSYAGRDEAFF.

The CDR3 protein is CASKTGPTGNTIYF. CDR3 in DNA: TGCGCCAGCAAGACAGGGCCTACTGGAAACACCATATATTTT. The rearrangement uses TRBV5-1 and TRBJ1-3; TRBD1 matches 7 bases. The CDR3 has 14 amino acids. The germline V gene encodes CDR1 SGHRS and CDR2 YFSETQ. V trimming: 6 bases; J trimming: 2 bases; junction bases outside the gene matches: 5.